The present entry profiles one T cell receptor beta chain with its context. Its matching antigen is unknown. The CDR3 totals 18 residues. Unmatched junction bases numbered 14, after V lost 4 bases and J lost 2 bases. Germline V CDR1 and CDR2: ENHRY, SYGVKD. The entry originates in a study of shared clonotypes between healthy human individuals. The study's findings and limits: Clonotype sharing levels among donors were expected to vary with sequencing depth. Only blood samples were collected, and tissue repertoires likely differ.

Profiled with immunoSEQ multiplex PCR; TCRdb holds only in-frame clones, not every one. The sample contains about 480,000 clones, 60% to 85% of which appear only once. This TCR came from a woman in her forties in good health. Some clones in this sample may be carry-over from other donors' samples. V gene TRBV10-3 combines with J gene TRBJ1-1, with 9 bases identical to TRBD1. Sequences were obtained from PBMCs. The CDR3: CAISGSTGTGNTNTEAFF. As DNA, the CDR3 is TGTGCCATCAGTGGGTCAACCGGGACAGGGAACACCAACACTGAAGCTTTCTTT.